This T cell receptor beta chain is from a study of T cell repertoires in cytomegalovirus infection. Across the study: Peptides in the study included HLA-C-restricted and HLA-B-restricted CMV epitopes. The public TCR beta signatures pointed to both CMV infection and matching HLA type.

The V gene's germline CDR1 is MNHEY and CDR2 SVGAGI. The ends lost 7 bases at V and 0 bases at J; junction bases unmatched: 8. The CDR3 has 15 amino acids. From the reads, TCRdb called clonotypes with MiXCR, one entry per CDR3 protein. Among about 920,000 distinct CDR3 sequences listed, less than 40% were seen once. Study-wide findings and caveats: Using cumulative public TCR beta family frequency, the authors identified those who carried CMV together with the relevant HLA. The ex vivo response showed dominance by HLA-C-restricted CMV-specific TCR beta clonotypes.

As concerns this clonotype: The antigen remains unidentified.

The sequenced sample was cultured CD8+ T cells from PBMCs, obtained from culture after CMV antigen stimulation. The V gene is TRBV6-5, the J gene TRBJ2-5; 7 nucleotides align to TRBD1. This receptor was taken from a human donor in good health (CMV status not recorded). Some clones in this sample may be carry-over from other donors' samples. The CDR3 here is CASTQGVGYQETQYF. The CDR3 DNA reads as TGTGCCAGCACCCAGGGGGTAGGGTACCAAGAGACCCAGTACTTC.